This TCR beta chain was captured by sequencing in a study of blood T cell repertoires in COVID-19. Study details: Some COVID-19 samples were acute and others convalescent; all came from the United States, Italy and Spain. PBMCs, B-cell-depleted T cells, or T cells provided the cDNA or gDNA that made up the material.

In the original workflow: For nucleated cells, counts were estimated from reference gene primer amplification. TCRdb keeps only in-frame clones here, not all; method: immunoSEQ multiplex PCR. V, J and clone size reflect that table, while D and trimming were determined from the DNA. Here the sample spans some 250,000 clones, around 90% being singletons. Trimming took 2 bases from V and 4 from J; bases not matched to a gene: 7. This CDR3 comprises 16 residues. Germline V gene data show CDR1 as SGHDT and CDR2 as YYEEEE. The receptor comes from a man aged 55-75 years who had recovered from COVID-19. The sample taken for sequencing was peripheral blood. The chain joins TRBV5-6 to TRBJ2-1, with 9 positions matching TRBD1. The CDR3 nucleotides read TGTGCCAGCAGCTTTTTTTCGGGACAGGGTTACAATGAGCAGTTCTTC. Translating it yields CASSFFSGQGYNEQFF. Based on the CDR3 plus reference TRBV5-6 and TRBJ2-1, the full variable domain is DAGVTQSPTHLIKTRGQQVTLRCSPKSGHDTVSWYQQALGQGPQFIFQYYEEEERQRGNFPDRFSGHQFPNYSSELNVNALLLGDSALYLCASSFFSGQGYNEQFFGPGTRLTVL.